This TCR beta chain came from a study of early T cells in non-severe SARS-CoV-2 infection. Background on the study: Chains from this unsorted whole-blood bulk RNA could not be paired. Study-level results: The study's VDJdb matching favored anti-spike CD8 responses and missed private and CD4 specificities.

This CDR3 is 16 amino acids long. Comment on this clonotype: The antigen is unknown.

Individual cDNA molecules were tagged with unique molecular identifiers, the study reported. MiXCR, applied by TCRdb to the 5' RACE reads, yields one record per CDR3 protein. The sample lists more than 70,000 distinct CDR3 sequences; more than 9% were seen once. V usage is TRBV21-1 and J usage is TRBJ2-7; the table's D call, TRBD1, was not checked against the DNA. TRBV21-1 is assigned pseudogene status. Sequenced material: whole blood. The TCR originated in an adult who was a healthcare worker with PCR-confirmed SARS-CoV-2 infection or an uninfected control (not recorded which). In DNA, the CDR3 is TGTGCCAGCAGCGATCTACACGGGACGGTAAACTACGAGCAGTACTTC. Translating gives CASSDLHGTVNYEQYF.